These 25 T cell receptor beta chains share one sample of origin, sequenced in a study of cytomegalovirus exposure and HLA in healthy donors (dated by TCRdb to the late 2010s). Library generation was performed with the immunoSEQ multiplex PCR assay. A mixture of 60 forward primers for TCR Vbeta segments and 13 reverse primers for TCR Jbeta segments was used in the multiplex PCR. TCRdb mirrors the immuneACCESS table, restricted to in-frame sequences. Some clones are absent from its copies; in checked studies, under half trace to an unresolved V gene, and the reason for the others is unknown. The sample data list over 100,000 clones, and approximately 80% of these were observed just once. 0.85% to 0.9% of the sample goes to the ten largest clones. Input material: PBMCs. The receptors come from a woman aged 30 to 39 in good health and CMV-seronegative.

The V gene is TRBV5-1, the J gene TRBJ1-1; 9 positions match TRBD1. V was clipped by 6 bases and J by 4 bases; unmatched bases: 4. This CDR3 contains 13 residues. The germline CDR1 and CDR2 sequences are SGHRS and YFSETQ. DNA for the CDR3: TGCGCCAGCAACAGGGGGCCGGGCACTGAAGCTTTCTTT. Translated: CASNRGPGTEAFF.

The chain is built from TRBV7-3 and TRBJ1-2; D unresolved. V lost 5 bases and J lost 1, with 11 bases in between. This CDR3 has 14 amino acids. Per germline, CDR1 SGHTA and CDR2 FQGTGA. CDR3 in amino acids: CASSPGNLNYGYTF. The CDR3, as DNA: TGTGCCAGCAGCCCGGGAAATCTTAACTATGGCTACACCTTC.

The CDR3 region is CSVLQGSSGNTIYF. In DNA form, the CDR3 reads TGCAGCGTTCTACAGGGGAGTTCTGGAAACACCATATATTTT. The chain is built from TRBV29-1 and TRBJ1-3, with 7 bases that match TRBD1. The CDR3 loop spans 14 amino acids. Trimming at V came to 5 bases and at J to 1 base, leaving 5 bases not matched to a gene. Looked up from germline, CDR1 is SQVTM and CDR2 is ANQGSEA.

V is TRBV27 and J is TRBJ1-2; maybe TRBD1 (6 bases). This CDR3 is 14 amino acids long. Trimming removed 2 bases at V and 5 bases at J, with 12 bases between. Per the germline V gene, CDR1 is MNHEY and CDR2 is SMNVEV (reference sequence). CDR3 in DNA: TGTGCCAGCAGTTTAGGGGGGGGCAGTTATGGCTACACCTTC. Translated, it gives CASSLGGGSYGYTF.

The table lists this clone with a count of one. The V call is TRBV21-1, the J call TRBJ1-3; the listed D gene, TRBD1, was not tested against the DNA. TRBV21-1 is a pseudogene locus. This CDR3 has 17 residues. Here the CDR3 DNA reads TGTGCCAGCAGCATCGACAGGGTTTTGATGCCTGGAAACACCATATATTTT. Translating gives CASSIDRVLMPGNTIYF.

This clone was observed a few times. V and J are TRBV27 and TRBJ1-2; 9 nucleotides agree with TRBD1. The length of the CDR3 is 14 residues. With V trimmed by 5 bases and J by 7 bases, 8 bases remained unmatched. The V gene's germline CDR1 is MNHEY and CDR2 SMNVEV (reference sequence). CDR3 DNA: TGTGCCAGCAGTGGAGGAACAGGGGGCGGTGGCTACACCTTC. Amino acids: CASSGGTGGGGYTF.

The V call is TRBV5-1, the J call TRBJ2-1, with D possibly being TRBD2 (7 bases). V was pared by 4 bases and J by 4 bases, with 18 bases between. Germline V CDR1 and CDR2: SGHRS, YFSETQ. This CDR3 contains 16 residues. CDR3 coding DNA: TGCGCCAGCAGCGGAGGGGGGGGACCTCCTTACAATGAGCAGTTCTTC. The encoded protein is CASSGGGGPPYNEQFF.

The rearrangement links TRBV27 to TRBJ2-1, with D possibly being TRBD2 (5 bases). The V gene's germline CDR1 is MNHEY and CDR2 SMNVEV (reference sequence). This CDR3 is built from 16 residues. Trimming removed 1 base from V and 4 bases from J, with 14 bases in between. CDR3 loop: CASSLFVGAKYNEQFF. As DNA, the CDR3 is TGTGCCAGCAGTTTATTTGTGGGAGCAAAATACAATGAGCAGTTCTTC.

The chain employs TRBV19 and TRBJ2-2; TRBD1 aligns across 8 bases. Germline assignment: CDR1 LNHDA and CDR2 SQIVND (reference sequence). The CDR3 contains 16 residues. The junction had 5 bases not matched to a gene; V was cut back by 2 bases and J by 3 bases. The CDR3 reads CASSIMGQEYTGELFF. Here the CDR3 DNA reads TGTGCCAGTAGTATAATGGGACAGGAGTACACCGGGGAGCTGTTTTTT.

This chain joins TRBV2 and TRBJ1-1; D uncertain. This CDR3 has 18 residues. CDR1 and CDR2 from the germline V gene are SNHLY and FYNNEI. V was pared by 4 bases and J by 0 bases, with 21 bases between. The CDR3: CASSVVGNSGLMNTEAFF. CDR3 in DNA: TGTGCCAGCAGTGTGGTCGGAAATTCGGGTCTTATGAACACTGAAGCTTTCTTT. Full variable domain (rest looked up from reference TRBV2 and TRBJ1-1): EPEVTQTPSHQVTQMGQEVILRCVPISNHLYFYWYRQILGQKVEFLVSFYNNEISEKSEIFDDQFSVERPDGSNFTLKIRSTKLEDSAMYFCASSVVGNSGLMNTEAFFGQGTRLTVV.

The sample holds a few counts of this clone. The rearrangement uses TRBV11-2 and TRBJ2-2, with 8 bases matching TRBD2. CDR3 size: 16 residues. Germline V CDR1 and CDR2: SGHAT, FQNNGV. The V and J ends lost 6 bases and 0 bases, in that order; junction bases with no gene match: 6. CDR3 loop: CASSPTSGPNTGELFF. The CDR3 DNA sequence: TGTGCCAGCAGTCCTACTAGCGGACCGAACACCGGGGAGCTGTTTTTT.

V gene TRBV5-6 combines with J gene TRBJ1-2; tentative D call: TRBD1 (6 bases). This CDR3 spans 15 amino acids. Trimming removed 2 bases at V and 4 bases at J, with 15 bases between. Germline V gene sequence: CDR1 SGHDT, CDR2 YYEEEE. CDR3: CASSLGMAGVYGYTF. As DNA, the CDR3 is TGTGCCAGCAGCTTAGGGATGGCAGGGGTCTATGGCTACACCTTC.

This clone turned up a few times. The chain carries TRBV6-5 and TRBJ1-2; D gene unclear. V dropped 6 bases and J dropped 4 bases, with 9 bases sitting between them. The CDR3 totals 12 residues. The germline CDR1 and CDR2 sequences are MNHEY and SVGAGI. The CDR3 loop reads CASRGWSYGYTF. The DNA of the CDR3 is TGTGCCAGCAGGGGTTGGAGCTATGGCTACACCTTC.

The rearrangement joins TRBV30 to TRBJ1-2; no firm D call. Germline V gene data show CDR1 as GTSNPN and CDR2 as SVGIG (reference sequence). The V and J ends lost 1 base and 1 base respectively, with 4 bases between them. CDR3 length: 12 amino acids. The CDR3 reads CAWSAFNYGYTF. CDR3 sequence (DNA): TGTGCCTGGAGTGCGTTTAACTATGGCTACACCTTC.

The DNA for the CDR3 is TGTGCCAGCAGCCTGGGACTAGCCAACAATGAGCAGTTCTTC. Translated, it gives CASSLGLANNEQFF. The J gene is TRBJ2-1, the V gene TRBV5-6; 9 bases line up with TRBD2. CDR3 length: 14 amino acids. In germline, CDR1 is SGHDT, CDR2 YYEEEE. V lost 4 bases to trimming and J lost 5 bases; unmatched junction nucleotides: 4. Supplemented by reference TRBV5-6 and TRBJ2-1, the full variable domain reads DAGVTQSPTHLIKTRGQQVTLRCSPKSGHDTVSWYQQALGQGPQFIFQYYEEEERQRGNFPDRFSGHQFPNYSSELNVNALLLGDSALYLCASSLGLANNEQFFGPGTRLTVL.

The chain couples TRBV6-5 to TRBJ2-7; D remains unclear. V was shortened by 0 bases and J by 2 bases, with 11 bases between the two germline ends. The CDR3 spans 15 residues. CDR1 is MNHEY and CDR2 is SVGAGI in the germline V gene. The CDR3 coding sequence is TGTGCCAGCAGTTACTCGGTACTGGTTGCCTACGAGCAGTACTTC. Amino acids: CASSYSVLVAYEQYF.

This clone appeared a few times. The rearrangement links TRBV27 to TRBJ2-7, with D uncertain. Trimming left V 3 bases short and J 0 bases short, with 30 bases between. The CDR3 contains 21 residues. Germline CDR1 MNHEY, CDR2 SMNVEV (reference sequence). The CDR3 sequence is CASSFRPISILNSPSSYEQYF. The CDR3 DNA reads TGTGCCAGCAGTTTCCGCCCGATAAGCATTCTAAACAGTCCAAGCTCCTACGAGCAGTACTTC.

The genes are TRBV5-1 and TRBJ1-1; D might be TRBD1 (5 bases). Germline V gene lookup returns CDR1 SGHRS and CDR2 YFSETQ. V shed 0 bases and J shed 8 bases, with 11 bases lying between them. The CDR3 spans 13 residues. The CDR3 DNA reads TGCGCCAGCAGCTTGGGAGGCTCAGGGGAAGCTTTCTTT. Amino acid sequence: CASSLGGSGEAFF.

The chain combines TRBV27 with TRBJ2-1, with 13 bases that match TRBD2. V shed 5 bases and J 4 bases; nucleotides not matched to a gene: 5. The CDR3 totals 16 residues. Germline CDR1 and CDR2: MNHEY and SMNVEV (reference sequence). CDR3 protein: CASSTPGLAGYNEQFF. The DNA of the CDR3 is TGTGCCAGCAGTACACCGGGACTAGCGGGATACAATGAGCAGTTCTTC.

The chain combines TRBV6-6 with TRBJ1-2; 8 nucleotides match TRBD1. Looked up from germline, CDR1 is MNHNY and CDR2 is SVGAGI (reference sequence). The CDR3 length is 12 residues. V was clipped by 2 bases and J by 8 bases; unmatched bases: 1. For the CDR3, the DNA is TGTGCCAGCAGTTACGACAGGGGCGGCTACACCTTC. This codes for CASSYDRGGYTF.

The chain carries TRBV19 and TRBJ1-2, with D unresolved. V lost 7 bases and J 4 bases, leaving 19 bases between the germline ends. The germline gives CDR1 LNHDA, CDR2 SQIVND (reference sequence). The CDR3 runs 15 residues. As DNA, the CDR3 is TGTGCCAGTACCACGTTGAACCGGGCGGGCTATGGCTACACCTTC. Residues: CASTTLNRAGYGYTF. The whole variable domain, remainder taken from reference TRBV19 and TRBJ1-2, is DGGITQSPKYLFRKEGQNVTLSCEQNLNHDAMYWYRQDPGQGLRLIYYSQIVNDFQKGDIAEGYSVSREKKESFPLTVTSAQKNPTAFYLCASTTLNRAGYGYTFGSGTRLTVV.

In its sample, this clone was seen a few times. The chain uses TRBV11-2 and TRBJ2-7; D gene unclear. CDR1 is SGHAT and CDR2 is FQNNGV in the germline V gene. Trimming took off 6 bases at V and 6 bases at J, with 9 bases between the two ends. There are 11 residues in the CDR3. CDR3 nucleotides: TGTGCCAGCAGAAATCCGGGCGAGCAGTACTTC. This encodes CASRNPGEQYF.

This clone has only a few counts. J is TRBJ2-1 and V is TRBV18; the match to TRBD2 covers 7 bases. This CDR3 contains 16 residues. Germline V gene lookup returns CDR1 KGHSH and CDR2 LQKENI. V shed 2 bases, J shed 9 bases, and the junction held 13 bases outside the gene matches. The CDR3 loop reads CASSPLNVAGVTEQFF. CDR3 sequence (DNA): TGTGCCAGCTCACCATTGAATGTTGCGGGAGTAACTGAGCAGTTCTTC.

In this sample, this clone turned up once. The chain combines TRBV18 with TRBJ1-2; D is possibly TRBD1 (5 bases). The germline V gene encodes CDR1 KGHSH and CDR2 LQKENI. V was pared by 2 bases and J by 4 bases, with 11 bases between. The CDR3 loop spans 14 amino acids. CDR3 loop: CASSPVQGSYGYTF. CDR3 DNA: TGTGCCAGCTCACCAGTTCAGGGAAGCTATGGCTACACCTTC.

V is TRBV9 and J is TRBJ2-7; 8 bases are a match to TRBD1. After removal of 3 bases from V and 6 bases from J, the junction contained 5 bases not matched to a gene. The germline V gene has CDR1 SGDLS and CDR2 YYNGEE. The CDR3 is 13 residues long. This CDR3 is CASSERTGREQYF. The CDR3 DNA is TGTGCCAGCAGCGAGCGGACAGGGCGCGAGCAGTACTTC.